The source of this T cell receptor (beta chain) is a study of human T cells and chemical hapten exposure. V was shortened by 2 bases and J by 6 bases, with 5 bases between the two germline ends. Germline V gives CDR1 ENHRY, CDR2 SYGVKD. The CDR3 is 12 residues long. This clonotype has more than one count but fewer than ten. Via MiXCR, TCRdb re-called the RACE reads, giving one row per CDR3 protein. The sample records around 130,000 distinct CDR3 sequences, approximately 10% being singletons. The time point: healthy volunteer bleed at 2 weeks. RNA extraction used unfractionated whole blood as the source of total RNA.

This receptor was taken from a male donor in good health. Some clones in this sample may be carry-over from other donors' samples. The chain has TRBV10-3 and TRBJ1-5; D not certain. The sample taken for sequencing was whole blood. CDR3 region: CAISEGGQPQHF. CDR3 DNA sequence: TGTGCCATCAGTGAGGGCGGTCAGCCCCAGCATTTT.